These 18 T cell receptor beta chains share one sample of origin, sequenced in a study of graft-versus-host responses after intestinal transplantation. Using immunoSEQ multiplex PCR, the repertoire was profiled, and TCRdb retains in-frame clones only, with some absent. The sample holds about 97,000 clones, about nine tenths seen once. The sample consisted of PBMCs, taken roughly 68 weeks after intestinal transplant. These receptors came from a human patient who received an intestinal transplant, so some T cells may come from the graft donor.

The J gene is TRBJ2-1, the V gene TRBV4-2; D is possibly TRBD2 (5 bases). Trimming took 3 bases from V and 7 from J, leaving 13 bases between them. The V gene's germline CDR1 is LGHNA and CDR2 YNFKEQ. CDR3 length: 14 residues. The CDR3 sequence: CASSHAGPSNEQFF. In nucleotides, the CDR3 is TGTGCCAGCAGCCACGCGGGCCCCTCGAATGAGCAGTTCTTC.

The V and J genes are TRBV2 and TRBJ2-3; possible D gene TRBD2, 6 bases. Trimming stripped 3 bases from V and 3 bases from J, with 7 bases between. The CDR3 totals 13 residues. Germline assignment: CDR1 SNHLY and CDR2 FYNNEI. The CDR3 region has the DNA TGTGCCAGCAGTGACGGGGGTACAGATACGCAGTATTTT. This gives the protein CASSDGGTDTQYF.

This clone came up a few times. The chain recombines TRBV29-1 with TRBJ1-1; 7 bases fit TRBD1. This CDR3 spans 13 amino acids. V was pared by 8 bases and J by 3 bases, with 9 bases of the junction left unmatched. Germline values: CDR1 SQVTM, CDR2 ANQGSEA. DNA of the CDR3: TGCAGCTTCAGACAGGGATCGGACACTGAAGCTTTCTTT. It codes for CSFRQGSDTEAFF.

The rearrangement links TRBV13 to TRBJ1-5; D is undetermined. Trimming stripped 0 bases from V and 4 bases from J, with 10 bases between. The germline V gene has CDR1 PRHDT and CDR2 FYEKMQ (reference sequence). CDR3 length: 15 residues. In nucleotides, the CDR3 is TGTGCCAGCAGCTTAGGGGCCACTCAGAATCAGCCCCAGCATTTT. Translating it yields CASSLGATQNQPQHF.

The genes are TRBV5-4 and TRBJ2-7; weak D call: TRBD1 (7 bases). The CDR3 has 15 amino acids. CDR1 and CDR2 from the germline V gene are SGHNT and YYREEE (reference sequence). V was cut by 1 base and J by 4 bases, with 15 bases left in between. The CDR3 nucleotides are TGTGCCAGCAGCTTGTCGGCCAGGGGGAGGTACGAGCAGTACTTC. This codes for CASSLSARGRYEQYF.

This chain connects TRBV19 to TRBJ1-1; D ambiguous. Looked up from germline, CDR1 is LNHDA and CDR2 is SQIVND (reference sequence). The CDR3 consists of 14 residues. The V end lost 3 bases, the J end lost 5 bases, and 13 bases lay between the germline ends. The CDR3 coding sequence is TGTGCCAGTAGTATCCGGGGTACGGGGACTGAAGCTTTCTTT. This translates into CASSIRGTGTEAFF.

The chain couples TRBV5-5 to TRBJ2-3, with 9 bases identical to TRBD2. The V gene's germline CDR1 is SGHKS and CDR2 YYEKEE (reference sequence). The trim removed 0 bases at V and 6 bases at J, leaving 11 bases unmatched. The CDR3 is 17 amino acids. This CDR3 reads CASSLAPERGVGDTQYF. The CDR3 bases are TGTGCCAGCAGCTTGGCCCCCGAGCGGGGGGTGGGTGATACGCAGTATTTT.

The rearrangement uses TRBV25-1 and TRBJ2-3; D is perhaps TRBD2 (5 bases). The CDR3 runs to 14 residues. Trimming shortened V by 4 bases and J by 6 bases, and 14 bases separated the two germline ends. Germline CDR1 and CDR2: MGHDK and SYGVNS. CDR3 bases: TGTGCCAGCAGTGGTTTCGGAGGTCTGGATACGCAGTATTTT. It codes for CASSGFGGLDTQYF. Based on the CDR3 plus reference TRBV25-1 and TRBJ2-3, the full variable domain is EADIYQTPRYLVIGTGKKITLECSQTMGHDKMYWYQQDPGMELHLIHYSYGVNSTEKGDLSSESTVSRIRTEHFPLTLESARPSHTSQYLCASSGFGGLDTQYFGPGTRLTVL.

This chain links TRBV6-4 with TRBJ2-1, with D possibly being TRBD2 (6 bases). V lost 5 bases to trimming and J lost 8 bases, with 19 bases between them. The CDR3 is made up of 15 amino acids. Germline CDR1 reads MRHNA; CDR2 reads SNTAGT. CDR3 nucleotide sequence: TGTGCCAGCAGTCCCCGACTAATTTCGGGGGATGAGCAGTTCTTC. Its protein product is CASSPRLISGDEQFF.

This clone has a handful of counts. The gene calls are TRBV10-1 and TRBJ2-2; D unclear. This CDR3 region has 15 residues. With 3 bases removed from V and 6 bases from J, the gap between germline ends came to 14 bases. Germline loops: CDR1 WNHNN, CDR2 SYGVQD (reference sequence). The CDR3 nucleotides are TGCGCCAGCAGTGATGACGGAACCCCCTCCGGGGAGCTGTTTTTT. This gives the protein CASSDDGTPSGELFF.

V and J are TRBV19 and TRBJ1-1, with no clear D. Per the germline V gene, CDR1 is LNHDA and CDR2 is SQIVND (reference sequence). This CDR3 has 13 amino acids. V was shortened by 5 bases and J by 4 bases, with 11 bases between the two germline ends. The CDR3 coding sequence is TGTGCCAGTAGTTTAGGTCGTCCCACTGAAGCTTTCTTT. This gives the protein CASSLGRPTEAFF.

The rearrangement uses TRBV4-1 and TRBJ2-5; D is perhaps TRBD1 or TRBD2 (5 bases each). Germline V CDR1 and CDR2: MGHRA, YSYEKL. V was cut by 0 bases and J by 13 bases, with 9 bases left in between. The CDR3 totals 11 residues. Written as DNA, the CDR3 is TGCGCCAGCAGCCAAGAACGGGACCTGTACTTC. Translated: CASSQERDLYF.

This rearrangement joins TRBV7-9 to TRBJ2-3, with D tentatively TRBD2 (6 bases). Trimming pared 10 bases from V and 0 bases from J, leaving 20 bases between. The CDR3 spans 16 residues. Germline CDR1 reads SEHNR; CDR2 reads FQNEAQ (reference sequence). The CDR3 here is CATMFPIAESTDTQYF. As DNA, the CDR3 is TGTGCCACCATGTTCCCAATAGCGGAGAGCACAGATACGCAGTATTTT.

This chain uses TRBV2 with TRBJ2-1; TRBD2 matches at 7 bases. CDR1 SNHLY and CDR2 FYNNEI come from the germline V gene. The CDR3 extends over 15 amino acids. V shed 5 bases, J shed 3 bases, and the junction held 7 bases outside the gene matches. CDR3 sequence: CASSTFSSGYNEQFF. For the CDR3, the DNA is TGTGCCAGCAGTACCTTCTCTAGCGGCTACAATGAGCAGTTCTTC.

This rearrangement joins TRBV6-5 to TRBJ2-5; 8 nucleotides align to TRBD2. The J call may be incorrect, as the DNA end agrees better with TRBJ2-7. CDR3 size: 14 residues. In germline, CDR1 is MNHEY, CDR2 SVGAGI. CDR3 nucleotide sequence: TGTGCCAGCAGTCACGGGGGGGAAGTATACGAGCAGTACTTC. It is translated as CASSHGGEVYEQYF.

To note about this clone: Its ends do not fully match the called genes, so a read error is possible. The chain couples TRBV6-1 to TRBJ1-6, with unresolved D. This CDR3 is 14 amino acids long. Germline CDR1 MNHNS, CDR2 SASEGT. CDR3 in amino acids: CTSSDGQFNSPLHF. CDR3 nucleotide sequence: TGTACCAGCAGTGATGGGCAGTTTAATTCACCCCTCCACTTT.

The rearrangement joins TRBV9 to TRBJ2-1; 7 bases agree with TRBD1. V shed 4 bases, J shed 12 bases, and the junction held 16 bases outside the gene matches. This CDR3 has 15 amino acids. Germline CDR1 is SGDLS and CDR2 is YYNGEE. The DNA for the CDR3 is TGTGCCAGCAGCCCCCTCGGGGACAGTAGAGGTGGGCAGTTCTTC. It codes for CASSPLGDSRGGQFF.

The V and J genes are TRBV19 and TRBJ1-6; a weak D match, TRBD1 (6 bases). Germline CDR1 and CDR2: LNHDA and SQIVND (reference sequence). V was clipped by 9 bases and J by 2 bases, with 17 bases between them. The CDR3 runs 16 residues. In nucleotides, the CDR3 is TGTGCCAGCCGGGGAGGGGGGGCCCCCTATAATTCACCCCTCCACTTT. Translation: CASRGGGAPYNSPLHF. Based on the CDR3 plus reference TRBV19 and TRBJ1-6, the full variable domain is DGGITQSPKYLFRKEGQNVTLSCEQNLNHDAMYWYRQDPGQGLRLIYYSQIVNDFQKGDIAEGYSVSREKKESFPLTVTSAQKNPTAFYLCASRGGGAPYNSPLHFGNGTRLTVT.